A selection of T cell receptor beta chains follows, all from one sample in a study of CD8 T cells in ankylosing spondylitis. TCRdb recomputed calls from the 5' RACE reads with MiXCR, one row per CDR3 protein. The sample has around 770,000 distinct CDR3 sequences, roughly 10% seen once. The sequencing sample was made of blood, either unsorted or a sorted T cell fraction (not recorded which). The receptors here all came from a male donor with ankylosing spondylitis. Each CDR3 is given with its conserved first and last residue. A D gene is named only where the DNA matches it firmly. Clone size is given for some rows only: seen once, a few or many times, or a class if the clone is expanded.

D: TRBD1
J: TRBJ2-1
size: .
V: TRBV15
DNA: TGTGCCACCAGCAGTCTCCCGGGACAGGGAACCTACAATGAGCAGTTCTTC
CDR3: CATSSLPGQGTYNEQFF

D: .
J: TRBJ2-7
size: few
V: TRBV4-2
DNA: TGTGCCAGCAGCCAAGAGGTGCAGTTCTACGAGCAGTACTTC
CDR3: CASSQEVQFYEQYF

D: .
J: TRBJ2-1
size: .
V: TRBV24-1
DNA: TGTGCCACCAGTGCCCGCGGAGTTGAGCAGTTCTTC
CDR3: CATSARGVEQFF

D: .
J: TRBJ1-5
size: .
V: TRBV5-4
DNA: TGTGCCAGCAGCTTGAAGGGAAACCGTCAGCCCCAGCATTTT
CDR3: CASSLKGNRQPQHF

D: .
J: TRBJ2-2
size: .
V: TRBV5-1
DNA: TGCGCCAGCAGCCAGGGAGATTCAACCGGGGAGCTGTTTTTT
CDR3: CASSQGDSTGELFF

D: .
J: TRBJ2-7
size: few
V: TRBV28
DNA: TGTGCCAGCAGTACTATCCCTCCCAAGGGGAGCCCCTACGAGCAGTACTTC
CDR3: CASSTIPPKGSPYEQYF

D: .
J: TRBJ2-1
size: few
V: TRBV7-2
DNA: TGTGCCAGCAGCTTATTGAGCCCAGATGAGCAGTTCTTC
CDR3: CASSLLSPDEQFF

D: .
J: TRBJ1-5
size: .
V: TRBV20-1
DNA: TGCAGTGCTAGTCCTACAATCAATCAGCCCCAGCATTTT
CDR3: CSASPTINQPQHF

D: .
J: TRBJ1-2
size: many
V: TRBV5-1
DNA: TGCGCCAGCAGCTTGGGGCCCACTAACTATGGCTACACCTTC
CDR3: CASSLGPTNYGYTF

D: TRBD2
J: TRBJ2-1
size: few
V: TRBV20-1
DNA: TGCAGTGCTAAATCGGGACTAAACTACAATGAGCAGTTCTTC
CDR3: CSAKSGLNYNEQFF

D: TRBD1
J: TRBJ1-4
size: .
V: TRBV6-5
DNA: TGTGCCAGCAGTTCAGACAGGGTTGCCGAAAAACTGTTTTTT
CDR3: CASSSDRVAEKLFF

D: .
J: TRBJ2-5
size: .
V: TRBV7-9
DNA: TGTGCCAGCAGCGTTAGTAGCAGGGCGGGCGAGACCCAGTACTTC
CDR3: CASSVSSRAGETQYF

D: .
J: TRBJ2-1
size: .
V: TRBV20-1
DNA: TGCAGTGCTAGAGCGGACATCTACAATGAGCAGTTCTTC
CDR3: CSARADIYNEQFF

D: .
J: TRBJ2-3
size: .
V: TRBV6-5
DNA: TGTGCCAGCAGTTATTCACGGTGGCAGGCGCAGTATTTT
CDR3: CASSYSRWQAQYF

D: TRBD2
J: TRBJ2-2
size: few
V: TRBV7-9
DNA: TGTGCCAGCAGCTTAAGGACTAGTCCCGGGGAGCTGTTTTTT
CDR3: CASSLRTSPGELFF

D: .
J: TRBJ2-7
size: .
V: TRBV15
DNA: TGTGCCACCAGCACACAAAGCGTTGGCGAGCAGTACTTC
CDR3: CATSTQSVGEQYF

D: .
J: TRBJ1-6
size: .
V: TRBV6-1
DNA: TGTGCCAGCAGAGGACAGTTTAATTCACCCCTCCACTTT
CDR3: CASRGQFNSPLHF

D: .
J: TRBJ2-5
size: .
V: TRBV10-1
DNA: TGCGCCAGCAGTCTATTAACACGGGGGACCCAGTACTTC
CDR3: CASSLLTRGTQYF

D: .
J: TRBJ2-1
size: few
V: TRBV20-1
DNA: TGCAGTGCTAGTGGGAGTCGGAATGAGCAGTTCTTC
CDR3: CSASGSRNEQFF

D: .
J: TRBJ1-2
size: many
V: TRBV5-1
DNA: TGCGCCAGCAGCTCCACAGGGAGTCGCTATGGCTACACCTTC
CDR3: CASSSTGSRYGYTF

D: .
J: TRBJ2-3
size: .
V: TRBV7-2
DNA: TGTGCCAGCAGTTCCCGTAGGCGCCTAACAGATACGCAGTATTTT
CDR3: CASSSRRRLTDTQYF

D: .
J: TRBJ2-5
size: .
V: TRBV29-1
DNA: TGCAGCGTTGCCCCGAAGCTTAACAAAGAGACCCAGTACTTC
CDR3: CSVAPKLNKETQYF

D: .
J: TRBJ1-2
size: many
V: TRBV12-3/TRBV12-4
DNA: TGTGCCAGCACCACCGGAGGGCATCGGATCTATGGCTACACCTTC
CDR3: CASTTGGHRIYGYTF

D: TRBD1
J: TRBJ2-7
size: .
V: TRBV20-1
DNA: TGCAGTGCTAGACCTTCACAGGGGGCGGCCTACGAGCAGTACTTC
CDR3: CSARPSQGAAYEQYF

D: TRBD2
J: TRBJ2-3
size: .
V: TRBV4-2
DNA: TGTGCCAGCAGCCAAGTAGGCCTAGCGGGGGGGGTGCAGTATTTT
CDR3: CASSQVGLAGGVQYF

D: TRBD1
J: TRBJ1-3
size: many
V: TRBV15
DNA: TGTGCCACCAGCAGACGGGACAGCTCTGGAAACACCATATATTTT
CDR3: CATSRRDSSGNTIYF

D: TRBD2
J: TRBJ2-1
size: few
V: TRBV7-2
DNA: TGTGCCAGCAGCCATTGGACTAGCGGGGGCTCGAGGGATGAGCAGTTCTTC
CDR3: CASSHWTSGGSRDEQFF

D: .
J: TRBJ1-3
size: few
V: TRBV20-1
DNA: TGCAGTGTTCCCGCCCCAGGAAACACCATATATTTT
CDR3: CSVPAPGNTIYF

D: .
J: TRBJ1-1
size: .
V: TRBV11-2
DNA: TGTGCCAGCAGCTTGATGGAGGGAGGGGAAGCTTTCTTT
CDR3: CASSLMEGGEAFF